This T cell receptor beta chain was profiled in a study of T cells in Graves' hyperthyroidism and ophthalmopathy. Amplification of TCR beta CDR3 regions was performed using RNA transcripts as template. HTBI primers were employed in a first-round RT-PCR of the TCR CDR3. TCRdb re-derived calls from the multiplex PCR reads in MiXCR, one entry per CDR3 protein. The sample consists of 380,000 or so distinct CDR3 sequences, roughly 19% of them appearing once. The CDR3 is 15 residues long. The germline V and J ends were trimmed by 4 bases and 6 bases, with 19 bases remaining between them. The germline V gene encodes CDR1 SGHAT and CDR2 FQNNGV. The table lists this clonotype with many counts.

This TCR was sampled from a young woman with Graves' hyperthyroidism. The J gene is TRBJ2-7, the V gene TRBV11-2, with D maybe TRBD2 (5 bases). The sequencing input was blood. CDR3 sequence: CASSSVEGRSGEQYF. In nucleotides, the CDR3 is TGTGCCAGCAGCTCCGTTGAGGGCAGGAGCGGCGAGCAGTACTTC.